This T cell receptor beta chain is from a study of blood T cell repertoires in COVID-19. The repertoire was sequenced with immunoSEQ multiplex PCR; TCRdb's copy has only in-frame clones and lacks some. The table lists approximately 300,000 clones, under 90% of them singletons. The germline CDR1 and CDR2 sequences are SGDLS and YYNGEE. With V trimmed by 4 bases and J by 2 bases, 10 bases remained unmatched. CDR3 length: 17 residues. The receptor was isolated from a man aged 55 to 70 who had recovered from COVID-19. The chain is built from TRBV9 and TRBJ1-4; 8 bases fit TRBD1. Sequencing was done on a sample of PBMCs or T cells enriched from blood (not recorded which). CDR3 protein: CASSRTDRVTTNEKLFF. Here the CDR3 DNA reads TGTGCCAGCAGCCGAACGGACAGGGTGACCACTAATGAAAAACTGTTTTTT.